The source of this T cell receptor (beta chain) is a study of blood T cell repertoires in COVID-19. The CDR3 length is 17 residues. Deletions cut 2 bases from V and 1 base from J, with 16 bases between. The germline CDR1 and CDR2 sequences are KGHSH and LQKENI. Assay: immunoSEQ multiplex PCR; the TCRdb copy retains only in-frame clones and omits some. The data show about 270,000 clones, just under 85% seen once. Sequenced sample: peripheral blood. The chain links TRBV18 to TRBJ2-3; D perhaps matches TRBD2 (5 bases). The sequence derives from a woman between 45 and 60 years old with active or convalescent COVID-19. CDR3 bases: TGTGCCAGCTCACCAGTGCGGTGGGAGTCCCGCACAGATACGCAGTATTTT. Its protein is CASSPVRWESRTDTQYF.